This TCR beta chain emerged from a study of cytomegalovirus exposure and HLA in healthy donors. Overall study findings and caveats: Earlier results showed most TCR beta V segments being productive about 87% or about 30% of the time. Judged likely to be a sequencing artifact was a cluster of highly shared sequence variants. Indistinguishability led to the exclusion of some V segments, TRBV6-2 and TRBV6-3 included.

Trimming removed 4 bases from V and 3 bases from J, with 7 bases in between. Looked up from germline, CDR1 is LNHNV and CDR2 is YYDKDF (reference sequence). The CDR3 extends over 12 amino acids. The PCR ran on 60 Vbeta and 13 Jbeta primers. Original handling: Later, roughly 77 million unique TCR beta chains were counted in an analysis, and 10 million to 12 million of them were shared. Some clones are missing from TCRdb's copy, which holds only in-frame ones; the method was immunoSEQ multiplex PCR. The V and J calls and clone size were taken over from that table, and D and trimming were inferred from the DNA. The sample lists some 170,000 clones, roughly 85% occurring once. Notes on this clone: Its antigen is not known.

What was sequenced was PBMCs. The clonotype comes from a man in his late teens or twenties in good health and CMV-seropositive. This chain links TRBV15 with TRBJ2-7; tentatively, D is TRBD2 (5 bases). This chain's CDR3 is CATSKGVYEQYF. CDR3 sequence (DNA): TGTGCCACCAGCAAGGGAGTCTACGAGCAGTACTTC.